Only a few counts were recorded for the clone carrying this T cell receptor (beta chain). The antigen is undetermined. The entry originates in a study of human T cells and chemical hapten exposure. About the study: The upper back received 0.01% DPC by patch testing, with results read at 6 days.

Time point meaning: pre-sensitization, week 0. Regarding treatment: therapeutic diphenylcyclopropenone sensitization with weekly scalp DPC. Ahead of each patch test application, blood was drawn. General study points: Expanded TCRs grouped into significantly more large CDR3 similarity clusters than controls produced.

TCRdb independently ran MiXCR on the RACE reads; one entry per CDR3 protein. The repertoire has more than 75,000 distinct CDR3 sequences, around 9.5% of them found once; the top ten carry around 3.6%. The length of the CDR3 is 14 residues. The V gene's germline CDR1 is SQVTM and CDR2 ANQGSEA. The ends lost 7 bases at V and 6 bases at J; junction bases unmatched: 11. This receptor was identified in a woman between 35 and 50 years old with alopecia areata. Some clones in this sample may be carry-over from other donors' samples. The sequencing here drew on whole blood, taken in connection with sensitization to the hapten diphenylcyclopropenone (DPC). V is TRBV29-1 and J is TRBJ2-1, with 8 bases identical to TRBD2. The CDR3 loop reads CSAAGGGQGNEQFF. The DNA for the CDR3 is TGCAGCGCCGCCGGCGGGGGGCAGGGCAATGAGCAGTTCTTC.